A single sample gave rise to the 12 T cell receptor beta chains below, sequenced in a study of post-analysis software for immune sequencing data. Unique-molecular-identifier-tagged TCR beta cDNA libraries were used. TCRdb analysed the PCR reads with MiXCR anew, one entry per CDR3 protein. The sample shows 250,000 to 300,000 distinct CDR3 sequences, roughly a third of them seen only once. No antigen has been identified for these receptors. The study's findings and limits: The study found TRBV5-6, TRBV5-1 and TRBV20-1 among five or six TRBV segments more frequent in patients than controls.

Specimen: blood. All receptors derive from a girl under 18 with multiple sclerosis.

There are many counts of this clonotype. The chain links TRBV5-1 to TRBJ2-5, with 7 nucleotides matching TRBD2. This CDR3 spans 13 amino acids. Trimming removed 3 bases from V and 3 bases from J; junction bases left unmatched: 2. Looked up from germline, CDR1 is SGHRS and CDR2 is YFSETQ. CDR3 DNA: TGCGCCAGCAGCTCGAGCGGGGAAGAGACCCAGTACTTC. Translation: CASSSSGEETQYF.

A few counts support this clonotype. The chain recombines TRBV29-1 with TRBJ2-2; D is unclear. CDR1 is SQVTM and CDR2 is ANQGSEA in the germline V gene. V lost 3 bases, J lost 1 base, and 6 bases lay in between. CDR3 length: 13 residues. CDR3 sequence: CSVEVENTGELFF. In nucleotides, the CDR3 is TGCAGCGTTGAGGTGGAGAACACCGGGGAGCTGTTTTTT.

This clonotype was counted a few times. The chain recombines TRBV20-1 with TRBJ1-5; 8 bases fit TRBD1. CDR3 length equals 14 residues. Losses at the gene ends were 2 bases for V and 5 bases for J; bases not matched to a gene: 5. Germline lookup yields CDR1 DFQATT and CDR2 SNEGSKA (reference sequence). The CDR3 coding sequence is TGCAGTGCTAGACAGGGGGCGGATCATCAGCCCCAGCATTTT. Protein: CSARQGADHQPQHF.

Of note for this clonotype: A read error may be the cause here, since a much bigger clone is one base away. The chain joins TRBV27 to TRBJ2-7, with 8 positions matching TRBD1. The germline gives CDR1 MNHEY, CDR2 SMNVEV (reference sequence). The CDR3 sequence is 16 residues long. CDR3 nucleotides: TGTGCCAGCAGTTTATCGAGGGACAGGAGCTCCTGCGAGCAGTACTTC. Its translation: CASSLSRDRSSCEQYF.

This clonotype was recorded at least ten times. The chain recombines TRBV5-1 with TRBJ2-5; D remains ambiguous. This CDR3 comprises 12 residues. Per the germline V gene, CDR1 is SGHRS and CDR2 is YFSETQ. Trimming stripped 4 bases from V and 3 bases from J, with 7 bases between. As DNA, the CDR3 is TGCGCCAGCAGCAACCCCGAAGAGACCCAGTACTTC. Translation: CASSNPEETQYF.

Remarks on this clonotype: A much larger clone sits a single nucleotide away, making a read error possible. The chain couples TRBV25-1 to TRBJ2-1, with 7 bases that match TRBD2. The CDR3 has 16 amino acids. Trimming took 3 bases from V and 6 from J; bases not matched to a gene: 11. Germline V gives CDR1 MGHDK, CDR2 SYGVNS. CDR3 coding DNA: TGTGCCAGCAGTGACTGGCGGTGGGGGGGTAGCAATGAGCAGTTCTTC. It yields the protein CASSDWRWGGSNEQFF.

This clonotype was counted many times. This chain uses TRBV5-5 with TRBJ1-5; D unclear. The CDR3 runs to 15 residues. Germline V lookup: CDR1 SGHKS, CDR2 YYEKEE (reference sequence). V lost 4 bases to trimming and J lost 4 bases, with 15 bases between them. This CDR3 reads CASSLRAGTNQPQHF. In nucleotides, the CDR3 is TGTGCCAGCAGCCTGCGGGCGGGCACGAATCAGCCCCAGCATTTT.

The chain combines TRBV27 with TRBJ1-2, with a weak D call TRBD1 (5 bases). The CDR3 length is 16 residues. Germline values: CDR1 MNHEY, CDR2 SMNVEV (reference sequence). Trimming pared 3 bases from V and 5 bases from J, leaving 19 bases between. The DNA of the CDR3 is TGTGCCAGCAGTTTCTTCCCCGTTGACAGCCCGTATGGCTACACCTTC. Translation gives CASSFFPVDSPYGYTF.

DNA for the CDR3: TGCGCCAGCAGCCAACTTCCCGTGGGAGAGACCCAGTACTTC. Translation gives CASSQLPVGETQYF. The genes are TRBV4-1 and TRBJ2-5; D unresolved. The length of the CDR3 is 14 residues. Per germline, CDR1 MGHRA and CDR2 YSYEKL. Deletions cut 2 bases from V and 4 bases from J, with 11 bases between.

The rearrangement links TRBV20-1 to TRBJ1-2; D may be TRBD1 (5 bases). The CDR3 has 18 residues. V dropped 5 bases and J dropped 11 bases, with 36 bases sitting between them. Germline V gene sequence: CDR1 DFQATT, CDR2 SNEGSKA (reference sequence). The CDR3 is CSAPSPPAQGIGPPWYTF. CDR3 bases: TGCAGTGCTCCCTCCCCACCGGCGCAGGGCATAGGCCCACCGTGGTACACCTTC.

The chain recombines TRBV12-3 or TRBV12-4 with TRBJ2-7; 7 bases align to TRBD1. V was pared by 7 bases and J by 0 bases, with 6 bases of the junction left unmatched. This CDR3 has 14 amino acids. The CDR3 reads CASMRGQSSYEQYF. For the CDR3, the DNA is TGTGCCAGCATGAGGGGACAGAGCTCCTACGAGCAGTACTTC.

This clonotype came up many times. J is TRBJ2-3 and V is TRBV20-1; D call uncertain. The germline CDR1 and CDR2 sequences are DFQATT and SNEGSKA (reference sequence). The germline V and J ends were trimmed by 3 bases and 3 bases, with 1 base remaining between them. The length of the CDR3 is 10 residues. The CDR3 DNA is TGCAGTGCTAGGACAGATACGCAGTATTTT. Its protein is CSARTDTQYF.